The sequence of this TCR beta chain was determined in a study of T cell clusters in autoimmune cytopenias. Study in general: Per sample, median TRB depth was 51,575 reads, yielding a median roughly 2,000 distinct clonotypes.

TRB was amplified by touch-down multiplex PCR, primer pools A and B combined. After re-calling the multiplex PCR reads, TCRdb lists one entry per CDR3 protein, DNA absent. The listing records fewer than 7,500 distinct CDR3 sequences. The germline CDR1 and CDR2 sequences are MNHNS and SASEGT. The CDR3 totals 16 residues. TRB amplification used approximately 0.25 ug of peripheral blood genomic DNA. This sample was shared with a second study, whose subject was T cell repertoires in aging, cancer and after chemotherapy. This second report adds: Age-matched healthy donors had significantly more diverse, less clonal blood TCR repertoires than untreated cancer patients.

The chain links TRBV6-1 to TRBJ2-5; TCRdb selects TRBD1, and the lack of DNA leaves this call unchecked. The specimen was peripheral blood. This clonotype was sampled from a human donor in good health. The CDR3 sequence is CASSYLRPGTGGSQYF.